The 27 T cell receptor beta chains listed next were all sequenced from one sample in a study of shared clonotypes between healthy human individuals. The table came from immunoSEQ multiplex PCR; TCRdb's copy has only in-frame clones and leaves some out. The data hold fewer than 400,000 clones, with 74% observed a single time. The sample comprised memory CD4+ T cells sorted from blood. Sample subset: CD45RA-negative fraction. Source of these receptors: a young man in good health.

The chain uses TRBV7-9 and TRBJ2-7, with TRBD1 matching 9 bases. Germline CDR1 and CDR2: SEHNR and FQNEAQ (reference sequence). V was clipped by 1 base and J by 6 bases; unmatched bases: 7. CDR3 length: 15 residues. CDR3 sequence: CASSLGTGVSVEQYF. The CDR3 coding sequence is TGTGCCAGCAGCTTAGGGACAGGGGTTTCGGTCGAGCAGTACTTC.

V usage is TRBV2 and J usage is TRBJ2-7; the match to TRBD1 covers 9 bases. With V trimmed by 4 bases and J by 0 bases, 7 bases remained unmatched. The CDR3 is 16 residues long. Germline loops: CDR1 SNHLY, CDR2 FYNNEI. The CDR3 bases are TGTGCCAGCAGTGCGGGACAGGGATCACGCTCCTACGAGCAGTACTTC. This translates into CASSAGQGSRSYEQYF.

DNA of the CDR3: TGTGCCAGCAGGTCCTACTCGAACACTGAAGCTTTCTTT. Protein sequence: CASRSYSNTEAFF. The V and J genes are TRBV2 and TRBJ1-1; D gene unclear. V dropped 6 bases and J dropped 1 base, with 9 bases sitting between them. CDR1 is SNHLY and CDR2 is FYNNEI in the germline V gene. The CDR3 contains 13 residues.

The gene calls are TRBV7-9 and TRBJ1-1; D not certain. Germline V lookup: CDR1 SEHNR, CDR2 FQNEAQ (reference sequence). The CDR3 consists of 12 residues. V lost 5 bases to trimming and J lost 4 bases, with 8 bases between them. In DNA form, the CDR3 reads TGTGCCAGCAGCCCATTTAGCACTGAAGCTTTCTTT. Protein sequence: CASSPFSTEAFF.

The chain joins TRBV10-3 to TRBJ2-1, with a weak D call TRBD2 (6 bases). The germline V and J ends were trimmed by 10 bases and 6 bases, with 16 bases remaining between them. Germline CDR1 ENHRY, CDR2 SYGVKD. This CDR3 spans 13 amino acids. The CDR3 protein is CATHAGEANEQFF. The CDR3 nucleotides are TGTGCCACCCATGCCGGGGAGGCCAATGAGCAGTTCTTC.

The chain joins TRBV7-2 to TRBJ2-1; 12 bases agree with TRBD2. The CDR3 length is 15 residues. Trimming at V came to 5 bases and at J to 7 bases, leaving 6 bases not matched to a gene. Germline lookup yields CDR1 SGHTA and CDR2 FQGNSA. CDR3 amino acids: CASSPQLAGGNEQFF. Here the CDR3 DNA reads TGTGCCAGCAGCCCTCAACTAGCGGGAGGTAATGAGCAGTTCTTC.

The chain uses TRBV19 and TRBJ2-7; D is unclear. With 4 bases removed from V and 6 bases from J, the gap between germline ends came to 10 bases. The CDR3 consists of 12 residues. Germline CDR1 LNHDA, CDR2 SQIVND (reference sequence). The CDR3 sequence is CASSTWGSEQYF. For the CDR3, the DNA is TGTGCCAGTAGTACTTGGGGAAGCGAGCAGTACTTC.

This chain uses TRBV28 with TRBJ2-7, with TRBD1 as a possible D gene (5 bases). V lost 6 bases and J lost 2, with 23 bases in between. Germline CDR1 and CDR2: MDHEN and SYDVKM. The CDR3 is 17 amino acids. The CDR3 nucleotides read TGTGCCAGCAGCATATGGACACAAGGAACCTACCCCTACGAGCAGTACTTC. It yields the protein CASSIWTQGTYPYEQYF. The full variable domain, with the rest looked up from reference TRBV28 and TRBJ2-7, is DVKVTQSSRYLVKRTGEKVFLECVQDMDHENMFWYRQDPGLGLRLIYFSYDVKMKEKGDIPEGYSVSREKKERFSLILESASTNQTSMYLCASSIWTQGTYPYEQYFGPGTRLTVT.

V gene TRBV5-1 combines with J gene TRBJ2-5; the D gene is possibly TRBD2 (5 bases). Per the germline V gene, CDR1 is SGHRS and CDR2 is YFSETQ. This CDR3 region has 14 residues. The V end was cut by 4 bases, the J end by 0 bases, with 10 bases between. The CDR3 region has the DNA TGCGCCAGCAGCCCGGAGGCCCACCAAGAGACCCAGTACTTC. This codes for CASSPEAHQETQYF.

The CDR3 DNA reads TGTGCCAGCAGTGAAAGTGGGGAGGATACGCAGTATTTT. Encoded protein: CASSESGEDTQYF. The gene calls are TRBV6-1 and TRBJ2-3, with D perhaps matching TRBD2 (5 bases). V lost 2 bases to trimming and J lost 6 bases, with 9 bases between them. Germline V gene sequence: CDR1 MNHNS, CDR2 SASEGT. There are 13 residues in the CDR3.

CDR3 nucleotides: TGTGCCAGCATCCACTCTAGCGACTCCTACAATGAGCAGTTCTTC. Translation gives CASIHSSDSYNEQFF. The chain carries TRBV28 and TRBJ2-1; D might be TRBD2 (6 bases). Germline V gives CDR1 MDHEN, CDR2 SYDVKM. The CDR3 runs to 15 residues. V was shortened by 7 bases and J by 0 bases, with 13 bases between the two germline ends.

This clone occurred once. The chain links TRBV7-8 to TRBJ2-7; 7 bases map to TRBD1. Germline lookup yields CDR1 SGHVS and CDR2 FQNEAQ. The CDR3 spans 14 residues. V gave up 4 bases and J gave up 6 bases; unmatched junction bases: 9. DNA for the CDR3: TGTGCCAGCAGCTCTCGACAGGGCACGGGCGAGCAGTACTTC. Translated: CASSSRQGTGEQYF.

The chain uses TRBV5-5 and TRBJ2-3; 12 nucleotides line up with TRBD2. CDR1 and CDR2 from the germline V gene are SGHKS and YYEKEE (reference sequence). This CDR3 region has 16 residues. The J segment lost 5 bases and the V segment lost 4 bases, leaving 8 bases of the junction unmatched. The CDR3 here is CASSRLAGVDGDTQYF. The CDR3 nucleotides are TGTGCCAGCAGCCGACTAGCGGGAGTTGATGGAGATACGCAGTATTTT. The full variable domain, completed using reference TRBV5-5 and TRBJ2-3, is DAGVTQSPTHLIKTRGQQVTLRCSPISGHKSVSWYQQVLGQGPQFIFQYYEKEERGRGNFPDRFSARQFPNYSSELNVNALLLGDSALYLCASSRLAGVDGDTQYFGPGTRLTVL.

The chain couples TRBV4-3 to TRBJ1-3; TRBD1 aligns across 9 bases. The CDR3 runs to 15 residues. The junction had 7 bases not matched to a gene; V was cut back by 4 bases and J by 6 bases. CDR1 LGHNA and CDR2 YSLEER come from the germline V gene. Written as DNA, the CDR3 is TGCGCCAGCAGCCGGGACAGGGAGTATGCAAACACCATATATTTT. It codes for CASSRDREYANTIYF.

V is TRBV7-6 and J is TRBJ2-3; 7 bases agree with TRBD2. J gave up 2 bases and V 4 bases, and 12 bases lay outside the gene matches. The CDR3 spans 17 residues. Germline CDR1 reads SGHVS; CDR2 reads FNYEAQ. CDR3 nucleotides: TGTGCCAGCAGCTACGTCGGGAGGAGGGGAGTCACAGATACGCAGTATTTT. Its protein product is CASSYVGRRGVTDTQYF.

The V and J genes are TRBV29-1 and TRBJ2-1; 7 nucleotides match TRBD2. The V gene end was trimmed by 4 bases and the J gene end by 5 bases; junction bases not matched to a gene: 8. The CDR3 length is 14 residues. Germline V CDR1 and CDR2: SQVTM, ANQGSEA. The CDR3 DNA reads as TGCAGCGTTGCGCGACTAGCCAGGGACAATGAGCAGTTCTTC. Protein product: CSVARLARDNEQFF.

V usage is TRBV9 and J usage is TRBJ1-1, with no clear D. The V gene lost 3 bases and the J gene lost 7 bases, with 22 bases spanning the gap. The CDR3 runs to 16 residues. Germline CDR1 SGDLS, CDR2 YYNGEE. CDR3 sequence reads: CASSAQVIGEQSEAFF. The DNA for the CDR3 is TGTGCCAGCAGCGCCCAGGTTATCGGGGAACAAAGTGAAGCTTTCTTT.

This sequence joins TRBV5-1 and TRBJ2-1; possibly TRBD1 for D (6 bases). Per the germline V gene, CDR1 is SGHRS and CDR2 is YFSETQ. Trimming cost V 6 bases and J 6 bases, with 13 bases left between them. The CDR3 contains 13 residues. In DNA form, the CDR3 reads TGCGCCAGCACCCCAGGGGATCGCAATGAGCAGTTCTTC. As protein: CASTPGDRNEQFF.

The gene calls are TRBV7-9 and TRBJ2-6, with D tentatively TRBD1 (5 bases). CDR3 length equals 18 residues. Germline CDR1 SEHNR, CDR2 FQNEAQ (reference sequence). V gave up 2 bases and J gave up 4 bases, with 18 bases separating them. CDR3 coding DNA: TGTGCCAGCAGCTTATCATCGCAGGGTATGTACGGGGCCAACGTCCTGACTTTC. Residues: CASSLSSQGMYGANVLTF.

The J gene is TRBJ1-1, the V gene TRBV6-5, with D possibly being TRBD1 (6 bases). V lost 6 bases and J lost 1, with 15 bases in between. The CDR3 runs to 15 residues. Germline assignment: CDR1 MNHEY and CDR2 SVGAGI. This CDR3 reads CASRLPGTRNTEAFF. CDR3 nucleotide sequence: TGTGCCAGCAGATTACCCGGGACAAGGAACACTGAAGCTTTCTTT.

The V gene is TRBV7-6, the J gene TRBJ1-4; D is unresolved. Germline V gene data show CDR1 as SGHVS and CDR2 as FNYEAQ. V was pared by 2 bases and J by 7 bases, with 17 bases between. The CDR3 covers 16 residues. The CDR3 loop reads CASSLNPPTGIEKLFF. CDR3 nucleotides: TGTGCCAGCAGCTTAAACCCACCTACGGGCATTGAAAAACTGTTTTTT.

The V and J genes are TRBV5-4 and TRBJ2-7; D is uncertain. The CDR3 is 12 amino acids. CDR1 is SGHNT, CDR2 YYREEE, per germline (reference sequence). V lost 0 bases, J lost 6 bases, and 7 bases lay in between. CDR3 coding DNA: TGTGCCAGCAGCTTGGGAGTATCCGAGCAGTACTTC. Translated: CASSLGVSEQYF.

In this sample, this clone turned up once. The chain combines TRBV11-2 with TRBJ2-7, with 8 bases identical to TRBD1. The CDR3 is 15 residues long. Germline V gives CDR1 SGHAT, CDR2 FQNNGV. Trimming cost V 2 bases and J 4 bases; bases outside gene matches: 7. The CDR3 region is CASSLLSQGGYEQYF. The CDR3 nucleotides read TGTGCCAGCAGCTTATTGTCACAGGGGGGATACGAGCAGTACTTC.

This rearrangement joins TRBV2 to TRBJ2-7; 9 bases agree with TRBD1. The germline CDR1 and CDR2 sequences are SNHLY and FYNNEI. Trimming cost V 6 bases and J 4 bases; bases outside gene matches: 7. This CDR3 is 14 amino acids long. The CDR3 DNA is TGTGCCAGCAGACCCGGGACAGGGTCATACGAGCAGTACTTC. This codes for CASRPGTGSYEQYF.

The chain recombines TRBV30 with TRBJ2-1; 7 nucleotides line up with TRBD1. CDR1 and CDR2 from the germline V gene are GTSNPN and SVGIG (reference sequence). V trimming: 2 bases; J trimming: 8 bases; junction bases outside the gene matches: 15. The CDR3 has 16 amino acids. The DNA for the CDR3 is TGTGCCTGGAGTTCGACCGGGACAGCCGGGGTTTATGAGCAGTTCTTC. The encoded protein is CAWSSTGTAGVYEQFF.

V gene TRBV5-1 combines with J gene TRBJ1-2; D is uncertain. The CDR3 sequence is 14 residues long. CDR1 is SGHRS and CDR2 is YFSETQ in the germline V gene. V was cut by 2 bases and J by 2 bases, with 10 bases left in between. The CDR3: CASSFTERNYGYTF. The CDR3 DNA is TGCGCCAGCAGCTTTACCGAAAGAAACTATGGCTACACCTTC.

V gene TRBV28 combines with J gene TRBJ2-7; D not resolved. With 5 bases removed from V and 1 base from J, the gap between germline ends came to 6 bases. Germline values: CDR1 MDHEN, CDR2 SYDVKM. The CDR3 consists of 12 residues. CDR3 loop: CASSLISYEQYF. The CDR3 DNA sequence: TGTGCCAGCAGTCTGATATCCTACGAGCAGTACTTC.